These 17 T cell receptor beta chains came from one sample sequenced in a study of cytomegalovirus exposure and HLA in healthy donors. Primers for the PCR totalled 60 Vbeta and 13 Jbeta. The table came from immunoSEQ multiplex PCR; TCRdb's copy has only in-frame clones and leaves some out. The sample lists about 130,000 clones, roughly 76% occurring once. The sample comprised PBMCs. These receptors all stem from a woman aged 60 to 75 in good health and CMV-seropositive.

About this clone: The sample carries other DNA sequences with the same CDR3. CDR3 amino acids: CASSWDSSNYGYTF. CDR3 in DNA: TGCGCCAGCAGCTGGGACAGCTCGAACTATGGCTACACCTTC. The V and J genes are TRBV5-1 and TRBJ1-2; 7 bases are a match to TRBD1. This CDR3 is built from 14 residues. V dropped 3 bases and J dropped 2; count of bases not matched to a gene: 4. Germline CDR1 is SGHRS and CDR2 is YFSETQ. The full variable domain, with the rest looked up from reference TRBV5-1 and TRBJ1-2, is KAGVTQTPRYLIKTRGQQVTLSCSPISGHRSVSWYQQTPGQGLQFLFEYFSETQRNKGNFPGRFSGRQFSNSRSEMNVSTLELGDSALYLCASSWDSSNYGYTFGSGTRLTVV.

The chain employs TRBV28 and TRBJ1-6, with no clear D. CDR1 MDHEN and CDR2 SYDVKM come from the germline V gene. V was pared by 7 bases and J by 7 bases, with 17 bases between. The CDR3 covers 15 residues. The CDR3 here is CASTQNPGTNSPLHF. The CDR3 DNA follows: TGTGCCAGCACTCAAAACCCGGGAACCAATTCACCCCTCCACTTT. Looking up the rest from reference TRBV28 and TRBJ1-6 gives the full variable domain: DVKVTQSSRYLVKRTGEKVFLECVQDMDHENMFWYRQDPGLGLRLIYFSYDVKMKEKGDIPEGYSVSREKKERFSLILESASTNQTSMYLCASTQNPGTNSPLHFGNGTRLTVT.

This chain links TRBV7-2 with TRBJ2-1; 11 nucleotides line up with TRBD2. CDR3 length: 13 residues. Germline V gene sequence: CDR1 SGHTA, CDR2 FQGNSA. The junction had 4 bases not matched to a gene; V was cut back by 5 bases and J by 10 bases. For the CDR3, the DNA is TGTGCCAGCAGCCGGACTAGCGGGCGGGAGCAGTTCTTC. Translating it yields CASSRTSGREQFF.

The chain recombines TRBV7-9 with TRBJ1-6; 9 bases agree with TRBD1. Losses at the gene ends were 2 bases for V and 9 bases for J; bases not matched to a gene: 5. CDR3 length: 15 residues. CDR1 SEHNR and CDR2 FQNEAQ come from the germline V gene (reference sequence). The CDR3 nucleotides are TGTGCCAGCAGCTTAACCGGGACAGGGTTTTCACCCCTCCACTTT. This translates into CASSLTGTGFSPLHF.

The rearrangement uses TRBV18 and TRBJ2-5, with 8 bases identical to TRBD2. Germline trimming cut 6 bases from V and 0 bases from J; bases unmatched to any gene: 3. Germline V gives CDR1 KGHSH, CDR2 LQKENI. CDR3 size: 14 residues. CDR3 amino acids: CASSLTSDQETQYF. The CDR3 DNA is TGTGCCAGCTCCCTGACTAGCGACCAAGAGACCCAGTACTTC.

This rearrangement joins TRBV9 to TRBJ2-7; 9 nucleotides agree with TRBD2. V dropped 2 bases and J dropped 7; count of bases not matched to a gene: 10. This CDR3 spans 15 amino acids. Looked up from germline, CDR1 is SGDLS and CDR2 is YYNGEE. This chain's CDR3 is CASSVAATSGGEQYF. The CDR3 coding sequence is TGTGCCAGCAGCGTTGCCGCGACTAGCGGTGGGGAGCAGTACTTC.

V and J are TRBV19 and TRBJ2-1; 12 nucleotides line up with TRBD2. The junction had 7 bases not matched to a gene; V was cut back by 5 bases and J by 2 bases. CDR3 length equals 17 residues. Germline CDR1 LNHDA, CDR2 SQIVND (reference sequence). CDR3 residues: CASSGGGLAGPYNEQFF. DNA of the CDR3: TGTGCCAGTAGTGGAGGGGGACTAGCGGGTCCCTACAATGAGCAGTTCTTC.

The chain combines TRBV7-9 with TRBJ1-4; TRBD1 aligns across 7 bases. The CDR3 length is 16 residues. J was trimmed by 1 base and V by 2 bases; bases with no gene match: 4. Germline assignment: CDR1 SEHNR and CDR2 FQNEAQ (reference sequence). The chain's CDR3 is CASSLRDSRTNEKLFF. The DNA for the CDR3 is TGTGCCAGCAGCTTAAGGGACAGCCGAACTAATGAAAAACTGTTTTTT.

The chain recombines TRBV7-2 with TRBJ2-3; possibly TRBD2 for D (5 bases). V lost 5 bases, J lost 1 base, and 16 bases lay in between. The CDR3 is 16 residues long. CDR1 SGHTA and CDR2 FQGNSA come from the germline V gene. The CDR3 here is CASSASSSPRTDTQYF. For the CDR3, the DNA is TGTGCCAGCAGCGCCTCTTCTAGCCCCCGCACAGATACGCAGTATTTT.

This chain's CDR3 is CASKGLAGGRSEQFF. CDR3 nucleotides: TGCGCCAGCAAGGGACTAGCGGGAGGGAGGAGTGAGCAGTTCTTC. The chain recombines TRBV4-3 with TRBJ2-1; 16 bases match TRBD2. From germline, CDR1 is LGHNA and CDR2 YSLEER. The CDR3 covers 15 residues. The trim removed 7 bases at V and 9 bases at J, leaving 6 bases unmatched.

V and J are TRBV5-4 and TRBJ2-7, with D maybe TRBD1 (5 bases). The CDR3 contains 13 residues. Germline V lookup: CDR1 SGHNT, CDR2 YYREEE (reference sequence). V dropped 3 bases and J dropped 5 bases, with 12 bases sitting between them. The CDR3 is CASSSQVWDEQYF. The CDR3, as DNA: TGTGCCAGCAGCTCACAGGTTTGGGACGAGCAGTACTTC.

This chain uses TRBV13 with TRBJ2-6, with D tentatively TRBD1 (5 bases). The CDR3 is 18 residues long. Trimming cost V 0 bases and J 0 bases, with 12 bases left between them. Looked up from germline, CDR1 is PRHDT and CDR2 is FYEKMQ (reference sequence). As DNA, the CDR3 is TGTGCCAGCAGCTTAGGACAGGCCTACTTCTCTGGGGCCAACGTCCTGACTTTC. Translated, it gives CASSLGQAYFSGANVLTF.

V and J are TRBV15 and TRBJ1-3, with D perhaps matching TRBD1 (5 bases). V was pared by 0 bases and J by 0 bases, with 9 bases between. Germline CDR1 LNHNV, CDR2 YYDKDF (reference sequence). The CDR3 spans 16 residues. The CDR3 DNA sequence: TGTGCCACCAGCAGAGATTCACAGGTCTCTGGAAACACCATATATTTT. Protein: CATSRDSQVSGNTIYF. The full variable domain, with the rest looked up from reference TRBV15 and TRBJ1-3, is DAMVIQNPRYQVTQFGKPVTLSCSQTLNHNVMYWYQQKSSQAPKLLFHYYDKDFNNEADTPDNFQSRRPNTSFCFLDIRSPGLGDTAMYLCATSRDSQVSGNTIYFGEGSWLTVV.

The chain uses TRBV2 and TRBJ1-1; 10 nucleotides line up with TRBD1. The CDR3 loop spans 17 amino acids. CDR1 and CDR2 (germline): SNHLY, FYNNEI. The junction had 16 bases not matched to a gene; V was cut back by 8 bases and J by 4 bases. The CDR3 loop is CASFYPGQGLLGTEAFF. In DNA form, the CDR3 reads TGTGCCAGCTTTTATCCGGGACAGGGGCTTTTAGGCACTGAAGCTTTCTTT.

The DNA of the CDR3 is TGTGCCAGCAGTCGACAGGTTAGCAATCAGCCCCAGCATTTT. Translation gives CASSRQVSNQPQHF. This chain connects TRBV6-1 to TRBJ1-5; D is possibly TRBD1 (6 bases). V was trimmed by 5 bases and J by 0 bases, leaving 8 bases between them. In germline, CDR1 is MNHNS, CDR2 SASEGT. This CDR3 is 14 amino acids long.

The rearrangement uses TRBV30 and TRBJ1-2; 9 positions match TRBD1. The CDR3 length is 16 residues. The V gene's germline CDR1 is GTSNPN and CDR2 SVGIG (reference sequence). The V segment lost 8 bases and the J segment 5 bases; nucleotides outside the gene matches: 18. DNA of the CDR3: TGTGCCCGGGGGTCCCCTCCGGGACAGGGTAGGTATGGCTACACCTTC. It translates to CARGSPPGQGRYGYTF.

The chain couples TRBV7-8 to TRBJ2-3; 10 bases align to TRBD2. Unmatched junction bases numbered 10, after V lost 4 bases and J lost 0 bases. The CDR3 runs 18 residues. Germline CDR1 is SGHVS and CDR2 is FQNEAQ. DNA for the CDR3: TGTGCCAGCAGCTCCCTAGCGGGGGCACCCCTTAGCACAGATACGCAGTATTTT. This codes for CASSSLAGAPLSTDTQYF.